This T cell receptor beta chain originates from a study of a mutant IDH1 vaccine in newly diagnosed glioma. Time point given: baseline, week 1 (first vaccination visit). Treatment specified: pre-vaccination baseline after standard-of-care therapy. Those who donated had recent WHO grade 3 or 4 IDH1-mutant, ATRX-lost astrocytomas. TCRdb's copy holds only in-frame clones and misses some; the assay was immunoSEQ multiplex PCR. The sample comprises approximately 67,000 clones, around 82% of which are singletons, and under 6% rests with the top ten. Looked up from germline, CDR1 is SGHDN and CDR2 is FVKESK. The CDR3 contains 12 residues. V lost 3 bases to trimming and J lost 8 bases; unmatched junction nucleotides: 1.

The clonotype originates from a woman aged 18-29 years with glioma. Some clones in this sample may be carry-over from other donors' samples. The input for sequencing was peripheral blood mononuclear cells (PBMCs), taken from a glioma patient treated with radiotherapy, temozolomide or both. The J gene is TRBJ1-2, the V gene TRBV14; 9 bases match TRBD1. The CDR3 loop is CASSHDRGGYTF. The CDR3 DNA reads as TGTGCCAGCAGCCACGACAGGGGGGGCTACACCTTC.